A few counts support the clone carrying this TCR beta chain. The antigen remains unidentified. The patients, who ranged from 18 to 65 in age, presented with newly diagnosed hyperthyroidism lasting under 2 months. Amplified TCR beta CDR3 regions came from RNA transcripts. First-round RT-PCR with HTBI primers amplified the TCR CDR3 region. Via MiXCR, TCRdb re-called the multiplex PCR reads, giving one row per CDR3 protein. The sample gives around 200,000 distinct CDR3 sequences, around 18% of which show up once; around 43% is in the top ten. The record originates from a study of T cells in Graves' hyperthyroidism and ophthalmopathy. At the level of the study: Prior to any treatment, at the point of initial diagnosis, peripheral blood was collected.

This CDR3 spans 14 amino acids. V trimming: 1 base; J trimming: 10 bases; junction bases outside the gene matches: 5. Germline V lookup: CDR1 SEHNR, CDR2 FQNEAQ (reference sequence). Whole-study findings and limits: Most expanded thyroid clonotypes above 0.001 also appeared in blood. Progression to ophthalmopathy was predicted a median of 6.5 months early.

This sequence originates from a man aged 35 to 55 with Graves' hyperthyroidism. Sequenced sample: blood. The gene calls are TRBV7-9 and TRBJ1-2; 11 nucleotides match TRBD1. In DNA, the CDR3 is TGTGCCAGCAGCTTAGTGGACAGGGGGCGACACTACACCTTC. Translated: CASSLVDRGRHYTF.